This TCR beta chain was sequenced during a study of CD8 T cells in Susac syndrome (dated by TCRdb to the late 2010s). Regarding the complete study: Repertoire sequencing was used to test whether CD8+ T cell activation and differentiation in Susac syndrome was antigen driven. Clonality of the CD8+ T cell repertoire was compared between around eleven healthy donors, approximately 14 Susac syndrome patients and 15 multiple sclerosis patients.

High-throughput TCR beta sequencing profiled peripheral blood CD8+ and CD4+ T cells from healthy donors, Susac syndrome patients and multiple sclerosis patients. Healthy donors were included as age- and sex-matched controls. CD8+ TEMRA cells were enriched by FACS, while bulk CD8+ and CD4+ T cells were purified by magnetic negative isolation. Blood was collected in EDTA tubes and processed within 24 hours, with PBMCs isolated through density gradient centrifugation. PBMCs destined for TCR sequencing were cryopreserved in liquid nitrogen and later thawed in a 37 °C water bath. A purity of at least 90% was achieved for sorted or isolated CD4+, CD8+ and CD8+ TEMRA cells. RNA was extracted using the RNeasy kit, and about 0.5 to 1 ug of the RNA was reverse transcribed with random hexamers. The immunoSEQ multiplex PCR assay, which covers 54 Vbeta and 13 Jbeta segments, was used to amplify TCR beta CDR3 regions. Bias from PCR amplification was corrected by using a synthetic template baseline for primer optimization and for computational correction. As for the authors' bioinformatics: Reads were annotated to V, D and J genes according to IMGT and were analyzed with immunoSEQ Analyzer, with only productive sequences retained. To calculate clonality, Shannon entropy was normalized by log2 of the number of productive unique sequences and then subtracted from one. Public and private clones were assessed among the 100 most prevalent clones of each patient and control. Clones were defined as Susac-specific when absent from the healthy and MS cohorts, from over 950 published viral clones and from other ImmuneACCESS disease sequences. TCRdb itself trimmed the public reads at Q25 with fastp, ran MiXCR and retained productive beta chains. CDR3 protein sequences are deduplicated, and each keeps its most common genes and DNA. TCRdb's processing, not the authors' own work, is the source of the V and J calls. Across this sample there are 80,000 or so distinct CDR3 sequences, with roughly 93% seen only once. The top ten clones comprise 0.26% of the sample.

What the work shows at the level of the full study, not this receptor alone: The study acknowledged that relatively few individuals were included in the TCR sequencing and HLA analysis.

This clonotype was seen just once. This receptor's antigen is unknown. Base qualities are not at hand, and no much larger clone is one base apart. On its own, one read is weak support. The CDR3 measures 17 amino acids from cysteine to phenylalanine. Just the 51-base CDR3 DNA is kept, in frame starting at base 1. V lost 5 bases and J lost 0 bases, and the count of bases not matched to a germline gene is 9. The germline V gene encodes CDR1 MNHEY and CDR2 SMNVEV (reference sequence). The source is a human donor in good health. The sequencing input was CD8+ T cells from PBMCs. The V gene is TRBV27 and the J gene is TRBJ1-5, and 8 bases in between align with TRBD1. The sequenced DNA is TGTGCCAGCAGTAAGACAGGGGCGCGTTATAGCAATCAGCCCCAGCATTTT. It translates as CASSKTGARYSNQPQHF.